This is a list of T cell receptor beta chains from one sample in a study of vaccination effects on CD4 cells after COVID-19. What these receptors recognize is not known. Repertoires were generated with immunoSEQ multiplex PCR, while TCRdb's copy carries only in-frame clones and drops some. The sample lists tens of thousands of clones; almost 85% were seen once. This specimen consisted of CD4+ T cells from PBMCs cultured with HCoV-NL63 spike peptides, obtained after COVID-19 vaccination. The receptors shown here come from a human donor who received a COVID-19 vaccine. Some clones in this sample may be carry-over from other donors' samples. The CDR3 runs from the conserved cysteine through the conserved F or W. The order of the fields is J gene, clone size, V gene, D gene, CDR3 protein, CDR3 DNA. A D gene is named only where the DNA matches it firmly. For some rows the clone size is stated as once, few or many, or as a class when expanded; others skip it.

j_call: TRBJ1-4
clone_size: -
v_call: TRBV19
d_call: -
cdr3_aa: CASSRAYSQGTGATNEKLFF
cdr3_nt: TGTGCCAGTAGTAGAGCTTATTCACAGGGTACGGGGGCAACTAATGAAAAACTGTTTTTT

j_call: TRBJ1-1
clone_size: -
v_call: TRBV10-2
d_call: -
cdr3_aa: CASSDVNTEAFF
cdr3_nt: TGCGCCAGCAGTGATGTAAACACTGAAGCTTTCTTT

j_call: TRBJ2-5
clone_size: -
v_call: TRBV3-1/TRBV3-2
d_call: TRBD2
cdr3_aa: CASSPGTSGDPETQYF
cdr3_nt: TGTGCCAGCAGCCCAGGGACTAGCGGGGACCCAGAGACCCAGTACTTC

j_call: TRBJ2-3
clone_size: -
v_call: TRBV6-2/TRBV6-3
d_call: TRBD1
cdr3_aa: CASSLTGGTRLTSTDTQYF
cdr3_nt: TGTGCCAGCAGTTTAACAGGGGGAACCCGCCTCACGAGCACAGATACGCAGTATTTT

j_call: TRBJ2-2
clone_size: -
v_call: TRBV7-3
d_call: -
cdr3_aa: CASSLPNTGELFF
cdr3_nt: TGTGCCAGCAGCCTACCGAACACCGGGGAGCTGTTTTTT

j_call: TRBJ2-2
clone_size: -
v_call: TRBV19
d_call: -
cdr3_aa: CATKLRGHTGELFF
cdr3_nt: TGTGCCACTAAACTCAGAGGGCACACCGGGGAGCTGTTTTTT

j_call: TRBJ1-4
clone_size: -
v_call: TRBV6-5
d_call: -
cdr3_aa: CASSHGGGGEKLFF
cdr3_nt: TGTGCCAGCAGTCACGGGGGTGGTGGAGAAAAACTGTTTTTT

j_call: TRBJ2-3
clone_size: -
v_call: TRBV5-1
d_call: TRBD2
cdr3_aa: CASSEAGGPEDTQYF
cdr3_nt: TGCGCCAGCAGCGAAGCGGGGGGGCCTGAAGATACGCAGTATTTT

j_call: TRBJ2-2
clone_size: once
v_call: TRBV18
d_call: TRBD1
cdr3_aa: CASSLGQGNTGELFF
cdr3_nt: TGTGCCAGCTCACTCGGACAGGGGAACACCGGGGAGCTGTTTTTT

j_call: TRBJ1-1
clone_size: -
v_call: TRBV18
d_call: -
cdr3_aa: CASSPRQWMNTEAFF
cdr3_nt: TGTGCCAGCTCACCGAGACAGTGGATGAACACTGAAGCTTTCTTT

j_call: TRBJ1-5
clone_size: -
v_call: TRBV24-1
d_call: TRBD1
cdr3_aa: CATSDPTGDQSNQPQHF
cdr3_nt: TGTGCCACCAGTGATCCGACAGGGGATCAAAGCAATCAGCCCCAGCATTTT

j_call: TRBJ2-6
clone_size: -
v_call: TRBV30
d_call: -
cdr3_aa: CAWSKKKLSLPQSLGANVLTF
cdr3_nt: TGTGCCTGGAGTAAGAAAAAACTCAGCCTGCCCCAGTCTCTGGGGGCCAACGTCCTGACTTTC

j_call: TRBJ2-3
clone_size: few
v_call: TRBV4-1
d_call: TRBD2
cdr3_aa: CASSRTSGGAGITDTQYF
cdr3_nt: TGCGCCAGCAGCCGGACTAGCGGGGGGGCCGGCATTACAGATACGCAGTATTTT

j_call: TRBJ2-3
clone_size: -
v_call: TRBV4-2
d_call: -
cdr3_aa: CASSQVNLPATQYF
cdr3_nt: TGTGCCAGCAGCCAAGTAAATCTTCCTGCTACGCAGTATTTT

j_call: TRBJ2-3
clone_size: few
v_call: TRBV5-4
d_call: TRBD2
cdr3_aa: CASSFGGGTDTQYF
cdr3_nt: TGTGCCAGCAGCTTCGGGGGGGGCACAGATACGCAGTATTTT

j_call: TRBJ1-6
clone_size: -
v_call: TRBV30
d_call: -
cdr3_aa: CAWRPRSRGGVLHF
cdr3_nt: TGTGCCTGGAGGCCCCGGTCCAGAGGGGGGGTCCTCCACTTT

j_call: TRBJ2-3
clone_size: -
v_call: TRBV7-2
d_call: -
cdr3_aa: CASSSRQATDTQYF
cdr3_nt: TGTGCCAGCAGCTCGCGACAGGCCACAGATACGCAGTATTTT

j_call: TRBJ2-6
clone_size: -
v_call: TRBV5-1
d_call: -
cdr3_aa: CASSLQLGGANVLTF
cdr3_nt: TGCGCCAGCAGCTTGCAGCTCGGAGGGGCCAACGTCCTGACTTTC

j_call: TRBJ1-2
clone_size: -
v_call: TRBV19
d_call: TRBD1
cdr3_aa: CASSKGRDRGRTKNYGYTF
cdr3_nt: TGTGCCAGTAGTAAAGGCCGGGACAGGGGGCGAACAAAAAACTATGGCTACACCTTC

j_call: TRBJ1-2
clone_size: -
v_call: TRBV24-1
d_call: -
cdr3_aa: CATSDRGINYGYTF
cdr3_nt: TGTGCCACCAGTGATAGGGGGATAAACTATGGCTACACCTTC